The rows below give T cell receptor beta chains drawn from one sample of a study of neoadjuvant anti-PD-1 for oral cavity cancer. This table comes from immunoSEQ multiplex PCR, and its TCRdb copy is limited to in-frame clones, with some not included. This sample yields some 22,000 clones, of which 25% to 30% are seen a single time; roughly 17% belongs to the top ten. The sequenced sample was tumor tissue, obtained after nivolumab (anti-PD-1) treatment. The origin of the receptors is a person between 40 and 80 years old with oral cavity squamous cell carcinoma. CDR3s leave out the opening cysteine and the closing phenylalanine or tryptophan.

v_gene: TRBV14
j_gene: TRBJ2-7
CDR3aa: ASSQGTLADYSYEQY

v_gene: TRBV5-1
j_gene: TRBJ1-2
CDR3aa: ASSLQGDHGYT

v_gene: TRBV28
j_gene: TRBJ1-1
CDR3aa: ASSLTGNTEAF

v_gene: TRBV6-5
j_gene: TRBJ2-1
CDR3aa: ASSYGGSSYNEQF

v_gene: TRBV14
j_gene: TRBJ1-2
CDR3aa: ASSQGSTANYGYT

v_gene: TRBV25-1
j_gene: TRBJ1-2
CDR3aa: ASSEPGLGGYT

v_gene: TRBV5-1
j_gene: TRBJ1-5
CDR3aa: ASSIGTGDGNNQPQH

v_gene: TRBV2
j_gene: TRBJ1-5
CDR3aa: ASSGQGGGQPQH

v_gene: TRBV5-1
j_gene: TRBJ2-7
CDR3aa: ASSVGTAMYEQY

v_gene: TRBV6-1
j_gene: TRBJ2-2
CDR3aa: ASSKGLAGGQTGELF

v_gene: TRBV20-1
j_gene: TRBJ1-2
CDR3aa: SATDLYGYT

v_gene: TRBV30
j_gene: TRBJ1-2
CDR3aa: AWRDRQGANYGYT

v_gene: TRBV20-1
j_gene: TRBJ1-2
CDR3aa: SAAGQALRY

v_gene: TRBV7-9
j_gene: TRBJ2-1
CDR3aa: ASSHAGSSYNEQF

v_gene: TRBV30
j_gene: TRBJ1-3
CDR3aa: AWADRPSGNTIY

v_gene: TRBV29-1
j_gene: TRBJ2-3
CDR3aa: SVGRGGPDTQY

v_gene: TRBV10-2
j_gene: TRBJ2-7
CDR3aa: ASSEIGVPTYEQY

v_gene: TRBV6-6
j_gene: TRBJ1-6
CDR3aa: ASKAGGYNSPLH

v_gene: TRBV28
j_gene: TRBJ1-5
CDR3aa: AVAGSRNQPQH

v_gene: TRBV28
j_gene: TRBJ1-2
CDR3aa: ASSSYLGYT

v_gene: TRBV28
j_gene: TRBJ2-7
CDR3aa: ASSLSTGGGSEQY

v_gene: TRBV2
j_gene: TRBJ2-7
CDR3aa: ASSASFSRHYEQY